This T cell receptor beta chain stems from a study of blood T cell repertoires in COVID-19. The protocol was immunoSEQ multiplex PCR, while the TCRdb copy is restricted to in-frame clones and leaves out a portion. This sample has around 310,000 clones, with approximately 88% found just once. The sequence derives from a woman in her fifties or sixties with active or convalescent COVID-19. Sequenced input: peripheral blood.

CDR3 nucleotide sequence: TGTGCCAGCAGCTTTCTGGCAGTCGGGGTACTAGCGGGAGAAGATACGCAGTATTTT. This gives the protein CASSFLAVGVLAGEDTQYF. The gene calls are TRBV7-2 and TRBJ2-3; 11 bases are a match to TRBD2. The CDR3 is made up of 19 amino acids. V gave up 3 bases and J gave up 5 bases; unmatched junction bases: 16. The V gene's germline CDR1 is SGHTA and CDR2 FQGNSA.